A selection of T cell receptor beta chains follows, all from one sample in a study of early T cells in non-severe SARS-CoV-2 infection. MiXCR, applied by TCRdb to the 5' RACE reads, yields one record per CDR3 protein. The sample lists 80,000 or so distinct CDR3 sequences; about an eighth were seen once. The specimen sequenced was whole blood. The receptors here all came from an adult who was a healthcare worker with PCR-confirmed SARS-CoV-2 infection or an uninfected control (not recorded which). Each CDR3 is given without its conserved first and last residue. The order of the fields is V gene, D gene, J gene, CDR3 protein. A D gene is named only where the DNA matches it firmly.

V gene: TRBV7-2; D gene: -; J gene: TRBJ1-3; CDR3 protein: ASSHFRDESGNTIY
V gene: TRBV11-3; D gene: TRBD2; J gene: TRBJ2-7; CDR3 protein: ASSLGTLGLAAYEQY
V gene: TRBV6-1; D gene: -; J gene: TRBJ2-7; CDR3 protein: ASSDRVRYEQY
V gene: TRBV6-5; D gene: TRBD1; J gene: TRBJ2-1; CDR3 protein: ASSPVGTVFYNEQF
V gene: TRBV24-1; D gene: -; J gene: TRBJ2-3; CDR3 protein: ATSDAAKADTQY
V gene: TRBV5-1; D gene: -; J gene: TRBJ2-1; CDR3 protein: ASSFIKGRGGNEQF
V gene: TRBV18; D gene: -; J gene: TRBJ2-5; CDR3 protein: ASSPTGYRGYQETQY
V gene: TRBV12-3/TRBV12-4; D gene: -; J gene: TRBJ1-1; CDR3 protein: ASSLWGKSTEAF
V gene: TRBV6-6; D gene: -; J gene: TRBJ2-7; CDR3 protein: ASSRPREGVAYEQY
V gene: TRBV12-3/TRBV12-4; D gene: -; J gene: TRBJ1-1; CDR3 protein: ASSFGGPGNTEAF
V gene: TRBV12-3/TRBV12-4; D gene: -; J gene: TRBJ1-5; CDR3 protein: ASSPDRPQPQH
V gene: TRBV6-6; D gene: -; J gene: TRBJ2-7; CDR3 protein: ASSPSTVTLSYEQY
V gene: TRBV5-8; D gene: TRBD2; J gene: TRBJ2-7; CDR3 protein: ASSLGTSGNYEQY
V gene: TRBV11-2; D gene: TRBD1; J gene: TRBJ2-2; CDR3 protein: ASSSLQGFGELF
V gene: TRBV7-2; D gene: TRBD1; J gene: TRBJ2-7; CDR3 protein: ASSLGPTGVSPYEQY
V gene: TRBV5-1; D gene: -; J gene: TRBJ1-6; CDR3 protein: ASSLLTATYSPLH
V gene: TRBV11-2; D gene: TRBD1; J gene: TRBJ2-7; CDR3 protein: ASKSYGGTGYYEQY
V gene: TRBV12-3/TRBV12-4; D gene: -; J gene: TRBJ2-4; CDR3 protein: ASSLVLAKNIQY
V gene: TRBV27; D gene: -; J gene: TRBJ2-2; CDR3 protein: ASRSSAGTGELF
V gene: TRBV5-5; D gene: -; J gene: TRBJ2-1; CDR3 protein: ASSLKWGDGGPWYNEQF
V gene: TRBV2; D gene: -; J gene: TRBJ1-6; CDR3 protein: ASSFEGQGNSPLH
V gene: TRBV9; D gene: TRBD1; J gene: TRBJ1-2; CDR3 protein: ASSPTGDRINYGYT
V gene: TRBV7-9; D gene: -; J gene: TRBJ2-3; CDR3 protein: ASSPRGEQY
V gene: TRBV5-1; D gene: TRBD1; J gene: TRBJ2-5; CDR3 protein: ASSYGQGETQY
V gene: TRBV18; D gene: -; J gene: TRBJ1-6; CDR3 protein: ASSKGQSVNNSPLH
V gene: TRBV30; D gene: -; J gene: TRBJ2-7; CDR3 protein: AWSVRGIMYEQY
V gene: TRBV20-1; D gene: -; J gene: TRBJ1-4; CDR3 protein: SAPPSGQPTNEKLF
V gene: TRBV21-1; D gene: -; J gene: TRBJ1-5; CDR3 protein: ASSKPAGKH
V gene: TRBV14; D gene: TRBD2; J gene: TRBJ2-7; CDR3 protein: ASSHRLAGGYEQY
V gene: TRBV20-1; D gene: -; J gene: TRBJ2-7; CDR3 protein: SASFRVMYEQY
V gene: TRBV18; D gene: -; J gene: TRBJ2-6; CDR3 protein: ASSPTGANVLT
V gene: TRBV11-2; D gene: -; J gene: TRBJ2-7; CDR3 protein: ASSLLSDFSYEQY
V gene: TRBV30; D gene: TRBD2; J gene: TRBJ2-3; CDR3 protein: AWSVGLAGTDTQY
V gene: TRBV12-3/TRBV12-4; D gene: -; J gene: TRBJ2-4; CDR3 protein: ASSQGGIQY
V gene: TRBV6-1; D gene: -; J gene: TRBJ2-5; CDR3 protein: ASTRNRQEQETQY
V gene: TRBV7-9; D gene: TRBD1; J gene: TRBJ2-6; CDR3 protein: ASSFYRGTSGANVLT
V gene: TRBV12-3/TRBV12-4; D gene: -; J gene: TRBJ1-1; CDR3 protein: ASSLGGGHEAF
V gene: TRBV20-1; D gene: -; J gene: TRBJ1-5; CDR3 protein: SAGYSNQPQH
V gene: TRBV19; D gene: -; J gene: TRBJ1-4; CDR3 protein: ASSISGGLEKLF
V gene: TRBV29-1; D gene: TRBD1; J gene: TRBJ2-7; CDR3 protein: SVVRQGAYEQY
V gene: TRBV11-1; D gene: -; J gene: TRBJ2-1; CDR3 protein: ASSYHEAPGYNEQF
V gene: TRBV19; D gene: -; J gene: TRBJ2-7; CDR3 protein: ASSTTTRGEQY
V gene: TRBV7-3; D gene: TRBD2; J gene: TRBJ2-1; CDR3 protein: ASSPGTSGYNEQF
V gene: TRBV30; D gene: TRBD1; J gene: TRBJ1-2; CDR3 protein: AWINRDRETSGYGYT
V gene: TRBV9; D gene: TRBD2; J gene: TRBJ2-5; CDR3 protein: ASGAIAGTQY
V gene: TRBV6-1; D gene: -; J gene: TRBJ1-1; CDR3 protein: ASSEGSGLMNTEVF
V gene: TRBV29-1; D gene: TRBD2; J gene: TRBJ2-7; CDR3 protein: SVSPAGYEQY
V gene: TRBV14; D gene: TRBD1; J gene: TRBJ1-1; CDR3 protein: ASSQRIQGQRWGEAF
V gene: TRBV20-1; D gene: TRBD1; J gene: TRBJ1-1; CDR3 protein: SARQGAGDTEAF
V gene: TRBV4-1; D gene: -; J gene: TRBJ2-7; CDR3 protein: ASSQDRQGSYEQY
V gene: TRBV10-3; D gene: -; J gene: TRBJ2-5; CDR3 protein: AISEFDYYQETQY
V gene: TRBV7-9; D gene: TRBD2; J gene: TRBJ2-1; CDR3 protein: ASSHRLAGHNEQF